The rows below give T cell receptor beta chains drawn from one sample of a study of shared clonotypes between healthy human individuals. Only in-frame clones appear in the TCRdb table, and some are missing; sequencing was by immunoSEQ multiplex PCR. The sample lists more than 2,000,000 clones, around nine tenths occurring once. Sample: naive CD4+ T cells sorted from blood. Every receptor here comes from a man in his late teens or twenties in good health. Each CDR3 is given with its conserved first and last residue. The order of the fields is CDR3 length, clone size, J gene, D gene, V gene, CDR3 DNA, CDR3 protein. The D gene is left open where the match is weak. The size entry is marked missing in some rows and otherwise reads once, few, many or a size class.

cdr3_length: 11; clone_size: -; j_call: TRBJ1-2; d_call: -; v_call: TRBV30; cdr3_nt: TGTGCCTGGGGGCGGGACTATGGCTACACCTTC; cdr3_aa: CAWGRDYGYTF
cdr3_length: 15; clone_size: -; j_call: TRBJ1-5; d_call: -; v_call: TRBV5-6; cdr3_nt: TGTGCCAGCAGCAGTAGGGATGTTGGCAATCAGCCCCAGCATTTT; cdr3_aa: CASSSRDVGNQPQHF
cdr3_length: 13; clone_size: once; j_call: TRBJ2-5; d_call: -; v_call: TRBV5-1; cdr3_nt: TGCGCCAGCAGCCTAGGAACCGCGGAGACCCAGTACTTC; cdr3_aa: CASSLGTAETQYF
cdr3_length: 15; clone_size: -; j_call: TRBJ2-1; d_call: TRBD1; v_call: TRBV7-3; cdr3_nt: TGTGCCAGCAGCAAATCCGGGACAGGAATAAATGAGCAGTTCTTC; cdr3_aa: CASSKSGTGINEQFF
cdr3_length: 13; clone_size: -; j_call: TRBJ2-3; d_call: -; v_call: TRBV7-6; cdr3_nt: TGTGCCAGCAGCTTCGTACAGTCAGATACGCAGTATTTT; cdr3_aa: CASSFVQSDTQYF
cdr3_length: 14; clone_size: -; j_call: TRBJ1-1; d_call: -; v_call: TRBV7-8; cdr3_nt: TGTGCCAGCAGCTCGCAGGAGACAAGCACTGAAGCTTTCTTT; cdr3_aa: CASSSQETSTEAFF
cdr3_length: 17; clone_size: few; j_call: TRBJ1-1; d_call: -; v_call: TRBV4-1; cdr3_nt: TGCGCCAGCAGCCAAACTAGGGGGTTGAGTCAGGACACTGAAGCTTTCTTT; cdr3_aa: CASSQTRGLSQDTEAFF
cdr3_length: 15; clone_size: -; j_call: TRBJ1-4; d_call: -; v_call: TRBV6-6; cdr3_nt: TGTGCCAGCATCCCGGCGGTCGGCGGTAATGAAAAACTGTTTTTT; cdr3_aa: CASIPAVGGNEKLFF
cdr3_length: 14; clone_size: -; j_call: TRBJ1-2; d_call: -; v_call: TRBV10-2; cdr3_nt: TGCGCCAGCAGTGAGAGTGGGGGGTTCTATGGCTACACCTTC; cdr3_aa: CASSESGGFYGYTF
cdr3_length: 13; clone_size: -; j_call: TRBJ2-5; d_call: -; v_call: TRBV10-1; cdr3_nt: TGCGCCAGCAGTGCGATCAGAGGGGAGACCCAGTACTTC; cdr3_aa: CASSAIRGETQYF
cdr3_length: 12; clone_size: few; j_call: TRBJ2-1; d_call: -; v_call: TRBV11-3; cdr3_nt: TGTGCCAGCAGCCCAGGTGGAAATGAGCAGTTCTTC; cdr3_aa: CASSPGGNEQFF
cdr3_length: 13; clone_size: -; j_call: TRBJ2-7; d_call: -; v_call: TRBV4-3; cdr3_nt: TGCGCCAGCAGCCAAGAACTAGCAGACGAGCAGTACTTC; cdr3_aa: CASSQELADEQYF
cdr3_length: 14; clone_size: -; j_call: TRBJ2-5; d_call: -; v_call: TRBV9; cdr3_nt: TGTGCCAGCAGCGAGGCAGGGGTTTGGGAGACCCAGTACTTC; cdr3_aa: CASSEAGVWETQYF
cdr3_length: 19; clone_size: once; j_call: TRBJ1-6; d_call: -; v_call: TRBV28; cdr3_nt: TGTGCCAGCAGTCCTATTCTTCCGGGAGCGAGCTCCTATAATTCACCCCTCCACTTT; cdr3_aa: CASSPILPGASSYNSPLHF
cdr3_length: 14; clone_size: -; j_call: TRBJ2-7; d_call: -; v_call: TRBV5-1; cdr3_nt: TGCGCCAGCAGCTCCCTCGGCAGGGCCTACGAGCAGTACTTC; cdr3_aa: CASSSLGRAYEQYF
cdr3_length: 17; clone_size: -; j_call: TRBJ2-7; d_call: TRBD2; v_call: TRBV6-1; cdr3_nt: TGTGCCAGCAGTGATTGGACTAGCGGGGGGACGACCTACGAGCAGTACTTC; cdr3_aa: CASSDWTSGGTTYEQYF
cdr3_length: 19; clone_size: once; j_call: TRBJ2-7; d_call: TRBD2; v_call: TRBV7-2; cdr3_nt: TGTGCCAGCAGCTTAGCGTCGGCTAGCGGGAGGACCCTTGTCAGGGAGCAGTACTTC; cdr3_aa: CASSLASASGRTLVREQYF
cdr3_length: 15; clone_size: -; j_call: TRBJ2-7; d_call: -; v_call: TRBV13; cdr3_nt: TGTGCCAGCAGCCTGAGGAGGGAGGTGTACTACGAGCAGTACTTC; cdr3_aa: CASSLRREVYYEQYF
cdr3_length: 15; clone_size: -; j_call: TRBJ2-1; d_call: TRBD2; v_call: TRBV5-4; cdr3_nt: TGTGCCAGCAGCTCCGGACTAGCGGTAGGCGGTGAGCAGTTCTTC; cdr3_aa: CASSSGLAVGGEQFF
cdr3_length: 15; clone_size: -; j_call: TRBJ1-4; d_call: -; v_call: TRBV5-1; cdr3_nt: TGCGCCAGCAGCTTGAAAGGGGGATCTAATGAAAAACTGTTTTTT; cdr3_aa: CASSLKGGSNEKLFF
cdr3_length: 17; clone_size: -; j_call: TRBJ2-3; d_call: -; v_call: TRBV4-3; cdr3_nt: TGCGCCAGCATCTCATATCCTCGGGTGGGGGAAGTGGATACGCAGTATTTT; cdr3_aa: CASISYPRVGEVDTQYF
cdr3_length: 11; clone_size: -; j_call: TRBJ2-7; d_call: -; v_call: TRBV6-1; cdr3_nt: TGTGCCAGCAGTCGCCTGTACGAGCAGTACTTC; cdr3_aa: CASSRLYEQYF